The 27 T cell receptor beta chains reported below all come from one sample, sequenced in a study of cytomegalovirus exposure and HLA in healthy donors. With 60 Vbeta and 13 Jbeta primers, the PCR was carried out. TCRdb keeps only in-frame clones here, not all; method: immunoSEQ multiplex PCR. The sample has 90,000 to 130,000 clones, around 80% seen once. Sequencing was done on a sample of PBMCs. These receptors were collected from a man between 25 and 39 years old in good health and CMV-seropositive.

The CDR3 DNA is TGCGCCAGCAGCCAAGATTCCGGAGGGAACACTGAAGCTTTCTTT. Translated, it gives CASSQDSGGNTEAFF. The chain combines TRBV4-3 with TRBJ1-1; no clear D gene. The germline V gene has CDR1 LGHNA and CDR2 YSLEER. There are 15 residues in the CDR3. Between the trimmed V and J ends, which lost 0 bases and 1 base, there was a span of 9 bases.

The genes are TRBV28 and TRBJ1-6; 7 bases fit TRBD1. The CDR3 length is 14 residues. Per the germline V gene, CDR1 is MDHEN and CDR2 is SYDVKM. V gave up 6 bases and J gave up 9 bases; unmatched junction bases: 8. The CDR3 here is CASRGTRGTSPLHF. In DNA form, the CDR3 reads TGTGCCAGCAGGGGGACCAGGGGGACTTCACCCCTCCACTTT.

This clone was seen a handful of times. CDR3 region: CASSPVPMTGEQYF. For the CDR3, the DNA is TGTGCCAGCAGCCCCGTTCCAATGACAGGGGAGCAGTACTTC. V and J are TRBV11-2 and TRBJ2-7; TRBD1 matches 7 bases. V lost 5 bases to trimming and J lost 7 bases; unmatched junction nucleotides: 11. The CDR3 is 14 amino acids. Germline CDR1 is SGHAT and CDR2 is FQNNGV.

This clone has only a few counts. This chain uses TRBV6-5 with TRBJ2-1; D remains ambiguous. In germline, CDR1 is MNHEY, CDR2 SVGAGI. V lost 9 bases to trimming and J lost 10 bases, with 19 bases between them. The CDR3 runs 13 residues. The CDR3 DNA is TGTGCCAGTTCAAAGCCCACGGCCGGGGAGCAGTTCTTC. Translating it yields CASSKPTAGEQFF.

The chain links TRBV5-6 to TRBJ1-2, with D possibly TRBD1 on 5 matching bases. V was cut by 0 bases and J by 7 bases, with 28 bases left in between. This CDR3 has 19 residues. The germline gives CDR1 SGHDT, CDR2 YYEEEE. CDR3 protein: CASSLGGGADPSFGRGYTF. The CDR3 coding sequence is TGTGCCAGCAGCTTGGGGGGTGGGGCGGACCCCTCGTTTGGTCGTGGCTACACCTTC.

The chain employs TRBV7-3 and TRBJ2-2, with D possibly matching TRBD1 (5 bases). Trimming removed 4 bases from V and 5 bases from J, with 8 bases in between. The CDR3 is 13 residues long. Germline V gene lookup returns CDR1 SGHTA and CDR2 FQGTGA. CDR3 protein: CASSSRVTGELFF. The DNA of the CDR3 is TGTGCCAGCAGCTCCAGGGTTACCGGGGAGCTGTTTTTT.

The CDR3 sequence is CASKRAGGGSEQYF. The DNA of the CDR3 is TGTGCCAGCAAGAGGGCAGGGGGTGGGAGCGAGCAGTACTTC. The J gene is TRBJ2-7, the V gene TRBV2, with 7 bases aligning to TRBD1. J was trimmed by 6 bases and V by 7 bases; bases with no gene match: 12. Germline V gene data show CDR1 as SNHLY and CDR2 as FYNNEI. This CDR3 has 14 residues.

The CDR3 is CASSGQGAGGNTIYF. The DNA for the CDR3 is TGTGCCAGCAGCGGACAGGGGGCGGGAGGAAACACCATATATTTT. The chain carries TRBV9 and TRBJ1-3, with 10 positions matching TRBD1. Germline CDR1 and CDR2: SGDLS and YYNGEE. Trimming took 3 bases from V and 4 from J; bases not matched to a gene: 4. The CDR3 extends over 15 amino acids.

The chain recombines TRBV2 with TRBJ2-6; a possible D gene is TRBD1 (5 bases). Germline-derived CDR1 and CDR2 are SNHLY and FYNNEI. The CDR3 length is 17 residues. Trimming removed 3 bases at V and 4 bases at J, with 16 bases between. The CDR3 here is CASSEGRLTFGANVLTF. The CDR3 nucleotides read TGTGCCAGCAGTGAGGGGCGGCTTACCTTCGGGGCCAACGTCCTGACTTTC.

The chain has TRBV30 and TRBJ2-5; 9 bases agree with TRBD2. Looked up from germline, CDR1 is GTSNPN and CDR2 is SVGIG (reference sequence). The CDR3 extends over 14 amino acids. Trimming cost V 8 bases and J 4 bases; bases outside gene matches: 11. The CDR3 spells CARGAGGVPETQYF. CDR3 nucleotides: TGTGCCCGGGGAGCGGGGGGTGTCCCAGAGACCCAGTACTTC.

This clone was found once. This rearrangement joins TRBV5-8 to TRBJ1-6; D gene ambiguous. CDR3 length: 11 amino acids. Trimming took 4 bases from V and 11 from J, leaving 7 bases between them. CDR1 is SGHTS and CDR2 is YDEGEE in the germline V gene. The CDR3 DNA follows: TGTGCCAGCAGCCCTGTCCCACCCCTCCACTTT. Residues: CASSPVPPLHF.

The V gene is TRBV7-8, the J gene TRBJ1-6; perhaps TRBD1 as D (6 bases). Trimming cost V 1 base and J 9 bases, with 16 bases left between them. This CDR3 has 16 residues. The V gene's germline CDR1 is SGHVS and CDR2 FQNEAQ. The chain's CDR3 is CASSLVPDSRTSPLHF. In nucleotides, the CDR3 is TGTGCCAGCAGCTTAGTACCGGACAGTCGTACTTCACCCCTCCACTTT.

V usage is TRBV19 and J usage is TRBJ1-2; tentatively, D is TRBD1 (6 bases). Germline V gene data show CDR1 as LNHDA and CDR2 as SQIVND (reference sequence). This CDR3 spans 15 amino acids. V was cut by 2 bases and J by 4 bases, with 14 bases left in between. CDR3 amino acids: CASSISQGVIYGYTF. The CDR3 DNA follows: TGTGCCAGTAGTATATCACAGGGAGTGATCTATGGCTACACCTTC.

This clone appeared a few times. This chain uses TRBV5-1 with TRBJ2-3; TRBD2 aligns across 12 bases. The V segment lost 0 bases and the J segment 1 base; nucleotides outside the gene matches: 3. The CDR3 is 17 amino acids. Germline values: CDR1 SGHRS, CDR2 YFSETQ. The DNA of the CDR3 is TGCGCCAGCAGCTTGGTCCCTAGCGGGGGGGGCACAGATACGCAGTATTTT. Protein: CASSLVPSGGGTDTQYF.

CDR3 sequence reads: CASSLGRAPYEQYF. CDR3 bases: TGTGCCAGCAGCTTGGGCAGGGCCCCCTACGAGCAGTACTTC. This chain links TRBV5-6 with TRBJ2-7, with D possibly being TRBD1 (5 bases). CDR3 length: 14 residues. Germline CDR1 is SGHDT and CDR2 is YYEEEE. Between the trimmed V and J ends, which lost 0 bases and 2 bases, there was a span of 9 bases. The full variable domain, its missing parts supplied by reference TRBV5-6 and TRBJ2-7, is DAGVTQSPTHLIKTRGQQVTLRCSPKSGHDTVSWYQQALGQGPQFIFQYYEEEERQRGNFPDRFSGHQFPNYSSELNVNALLLGDSALYLCASSLGRAPYEQYFGPGTRLTVT.

The V call is TRBV6-5, the J call TRBJ2-3; tentatively, D is TRBD1 (5 bases). Deletions cut 5 bases from V and 3 bases from J, with 12 bases between. The germline CDR1 and CDR2 sequences are MNHEY and SVGAGI. The CDR3 runs 14 residues. CDR3 in DNA: TGTGCCAGCAGTCGCAGGGTTCGGACAGATACGCAGTATTTT. This translates into CASSRRVRTDTQYF.

This clone was observed a single time. The genes are TRBV9 and TRBJ2-5, with D perhaps matching TRBD2 (5 bases). This CDR3 is built from 13 residues. Trimming pared 0 bases from V and 5 bases from J, leaving 8 bases between. CDR1 is SGDLS, CDR2 YYNGEE, per germline. The CDR3 DNA reads TGTGCCAGCAGCGTAGGGACTGCCGAGACCCAGTACTTC. This codes for CASSVGTAETQYF.

This chain connects TRBV5-1 to TRBJ2-7, with 7 positions matching TRBD1. Losses at the gene ends were 2 bases for V and 2 bases for J; bases not matched to a gene: 4. Looked up from germline, CDR1 is SGHRS and CDR2 is YFSETQ. The CDR3 consists of 14 residues. The CDR3 nucleotides read TGCGCCAGCAGCTTATCAGGGGGACCCTACGAGCAGTACTTC. It translates to CASSLSGGPYEQYF.

J is TRBJ2-3 and V is TRBV5-1; the match to TRBD1 covers 9 bases. V shed 4 bases and J 6 bases; nucleotides not matched to a gene: 3. CDR1 SGHRS and CDR2 YFSETQ come from the germline V gene. The CDR3 is made up of 13 amino acids. The CDR3 loop is CASSRTGADTQYF. The CDR3 coding sequence is TGCGCCAGCAGCCGGACAGGGGCTGATACGCAGTATTTT.

This chain connects TRBV7-3 to TRBJ2-1; 11 nucleotides agree with TRBD2. The CDR3 has 16 amino acids. The V segment lost 3 bases and the J segment 5 bases; nucleotides outside the gene matches: 6. CDR1 is SGHTA and CDR2 is FQGTGA in the germline V gene. The CDR3, as DNA: TGTGCCAGCAGCTTTGGTACTAGCGGGAGACACAATGAGCAGTTCTTC. Amino acid sequence: CASSFGTSGRHNEQFF.

This clone has more than one count but fewer than ten. The rearrangement uses TRBV19 and TRBJ1-1; 7 bases align to TRBD1. V was clipped by 5 bases and J by 4 bases; unmatched bases: 7. In germline, CDR1 is LNHDA, CDR2 SQIVND (reference sequence). This CDR3 has 14 amino acids. CDR3 sequence reads: CASSPRQGSTEAFF. CDR3 sequence (DNA): TGTGCCAGTAGTCCCCGACAGGGTTCCACTGAAGCTTTCTTT. The full variable domain, in which reference TRBV19 and TRBJ1-1 provide the parts outside the CDR3, is DGGITQSPKYLFRKEGQNVTLSCEQNLNHDAMYWYRQDPGQGLRLIYYSQIVNDFQKGDIAEGYSVSREKKESFPLTVTSAQKNPTAFYLCASSPRQGSTEAFFGQGTRLTVV.

The genes are TRBV10-1 and TRBJ2-3; 13 bases match TRBD2. Germline CDR1 is WNHNN and CDR2 is SYGVQD (reference sequence). The CDR3 totals 16 residues. Unmatched junction bases numbered 10, after V lost 5 bases and J lost 8 bases. The CDR3 DNA sequence: TGCGCCAGCAGTCCACAGACTAGCGGGGGGCCGGGTACGCAGTATTTT. It specifies CASSPQTSGGPGTQYF.

This clone was seen at least ten times. This sequence joins TRBV5-5 and TRBJ1-6; no clear D. The germline gives CDR1 SGHKS, CDR2 YYEKEE (reference sequence). CDR3 length: 12 amino acids. V gave up 4 bases and J gave up 12 bases, with 11 bases separating them. The CDR3 coding sequence is TGTGCCAGCAGCCTCCCCCCCGGACCCCTCCACTTT. Encoded protein: CASSLPPGPLHF.

The genes are TRBV9 and TRBJ1-1, with no clear D. This CDR3 has 13 amino acids. Trimming removed 3 bases at V and 2 bases at J, with 8 bases between. The germline gives CDR1 SGDLS, CDR2 YYNGEE. CDR3 in amino acids: CASSAHRNTEAFF. As DNA, the CDR3 is TGTGCCAGCAGCGCGCACAGAAACACTGAAGCTTTCTTT.

On this clone itself: This specimen includes other DNA sequences encoding the same CDR3. The chain recombines TRBV2 with TRBJ2-7; weak D call: TRBD2 (7 bases). There are 14 residues in the CDR3. CDR1 and CDR2 from the germline V gene are SNHLY and FYNNEI. Trimming took off 7 bases at V and 3 bases at J, with 16 bases between the two ends. CDR3 in amino acids: CASTAGGGNYEQYF. The CDR3 coding sequence is TGTGCCAGCACCGCGGGCGGGGGCAACTACGAGCAGTACTTC.

The J gene is TRBJ1-5, the V gene TRBV7-9; perhaps TRBD1 as D (6 bases). V lost 7 bases and J lost 1, with 11 bases in between. Per germline, CDR1 SEHNR and CDR2 FQNEAQ (reference sequence). The CDR3 is 14 residues long. CDR3 nucleotides: TGTGCCAGCACCTCGGACAGAAGCAATCAGCCCCAGCATTTT. Its protein is CASTSDRSNQPQHF.

The count of this clone is one. The chain links TRBV7-2 to TRBJ1-1; D call uncertain. The V gene's germline CDR1 is SGHTA and CDR2 FQGNSA. The ends were cut back, 3 bases at V and 7 bases at J, with 9 bases in the middle. The CDR3 contains 12 residues. The DNA of the CDR3 is TGTGCCAGCAGCTTCACATCGGGTGAAGCTTTCTTT. This codes for CASSFTSGEAFF.